This entry lists 2 T cell receptor beta chains sequenced from one sample in a study of T cell repertoires in cytomegalovirus infection. The antigens for these receptors are not known. TCRdb analysed the reads with MiXCR anew, one entry per CDR3 protein. The sample has about 920,000 distinct CDR3 sequences, approximately 31% seen once; the top ten hold around 15%. Sequencing was performed on cultured CD8+ T cells from PBMCs, taken from culture after CMV antigen stimulation. The receptors were gathered from a human donor in good health (CMV status not recorded). Some clones in this sample may be carry-over from other donors' samples.

This rearrangement joins TRBV7-9 to TRBJ1-2; D possibly corresponds to TRBD1 (6 bases). The CDR3 is 16 amino acids. V shed 5 bases and J shed 4 bases, with 20 bases lying between them. CDR1 and CDR2 (germline): SEHNR, FQNEAQ (reference sequence). The CDR3 loop is CASSPDGGGAGYGYTF. In DNA form, the CDR3 reads TGTGCCAGCAGCCCGGATGGTGGGGGCGCGGGCTATGGCTACACCTTC.

The chain joins TRBV7-3 to TRBJ2-1, with TRBD2 as a possible D gene (5 bases). The CDR3 sequence is 14 residues long. Trimming stripped 2 bases from V and 5 bases from J, with 10 bases between. CDR1 SGHTA and CDR2 FQGTGA come from the germline V gene. The CDR3: CASSLLASHNEQFF. The CDR3 bases are TGTGCCAGCAGCTTACTAGCTAGTCACAATGAGCAGTTCTTC.